Following are 13 T cell receptor beta chains from one sample sequenced in a study of OX40 agonist ivuxolimab in advanced cancers. Sequencing used immunoSEQ multiplex PCR; TCRdb keeps in-frame clones, though not all of them. The sample lists 25,000 to 40,000 clones, 84% occurring once. The sample here was CD4+ or CD8+ T cells sorted from blood, taken in a trial of the OX40 agonist ivuxolimab. These receptors came from an adult with an advanced solid tumor such as melanoma, head and neck, liver or kidney cancer.

The chain uses TRBV13 and TRBJ2-1; D possibly corresponds to TRBD2 (6 bases). Germline V gene data show CDR1 as PRHDT and CDR2 as FYEKMQ (reference sequence). V gave up 6 bases and J gave up 4 bases, with 13 bases separating them. The CDR3 loop spans 14 amino acids. This CDR3 is CASRTGTGYNEQFF. In DNA, the CDR3 is TGTGCCAGCAGAACCGGGACTGGTTACAATGAGCAGTTCTTC.

In this sample, this clone turned up a few times. The CDR3 carries no conserved terminal phenylalanine or tryptophan, so it likely arises from a read error. The DNA is omitted, as the CDR3 cannot be located on it reliably, and the CDR3 follows TCRdb's listing. This chain uses TRBV23-1 with TRBJ2-7; the D call of TRBD1 is as the table states it, not checked on the DNA. TRBV23-1 is an ORF; its function is uncertain. The CDR3 numbers 8 amino acids, ends counted. The chain's CDR3 is CASIDRVA.

V gene TRBV11-2 combines with J gene TRBJ2-3; D is uncertain. Between the trimmed V and J ends, which lost 5 bases and 5 bases, there was a span of 11 bases. The CDR3 is 13 residues long. The germline V gene encodes CDR1 SGHAT and CDR2 FQNNGV. The CDR3 DNA is TGTGCCAGCAGCCCCCCCTCCGGAGATACGCAGTATTTT. Translated, it gives CASSPPSGDTQYF.

The chain carries TRBV18 and TRBJ2-5; D might be TRBD2 (5 bases). Germline CDR1 KGHSH, CDR2 LQKENI. Trimming left V 3 bases short and J 2 bases short, with 13 bases between. This CDR3 is 15 amino acids long. In DNA, the CDR3 is TGTGCCAGCTCACCCTTTCTGTGGGAGCAAGAGACCCAGTACTTC. Its protein is CASSPFLWEQETQYF. The full variable domain, in which reference TRBV18 and TRBJ2-5 provide the parts outside the CDR3, is NAGVMQNPRHLVRRRGQEARLRCSPMKGHSHVYWYRQLPEEGLKFMVYLQKENIIDESGMPKERFSAEFPKEGPSILRIQQVVRGDSAAYFCASSPFLWEQETQYFGPGTRLLVL.

The chain employs TRBV6-1 and TRBJ2-1; 9 bases agree with TRBD2. Germline-derived CDR1 and CDR2 are MNHNS and SASEGT. V gave up 0 bases and J gave up 3 bases; unmatched junction bases: 3. The CDR3 extends over 16 amino acids. In nucleotides, the CDR3 is TGTGCCAGCAGTGAAGCAAGAGCGGGGGGCTACAATGAGCAGTTCTTC. This sequence encodes CASSEARAGGYNEQFF.

The chain uses TRBV19 and TRBJ1-5; unclear D gene. The CDR3 runs 15 residues. V lost 3 bases, J lost 4 bases, and 13 bases lay in between. The germline gives CDR1 LNHDA, CDR2 SQIVND (reference sequence). CDR3 region: CASSIAGSPNQPQHF. The CDR3 bases are TGTGCCAGTAGTATTGCTGGATCCCCTAATCAGCCCCAGCATTTT. The full variable domain, its missing parts supplied by reference TRBV19 and TRBJ1-5, is DGGITQSPKYLFRKEGQNVTLSCEQNLNHDAMYWYRQDPGQGLRLIYYSQIVNDFQKGDIAEGYSVSREKKESFPLTVTSAQKNPTAFYLCASSIAGSPNQPQHFGDGTRLSIL.

The gene calls are TRBV19 and TRBJ1-5; D is undetermined. The CDR3 loop spans 14 amino acids. CDR1 is LNHDA, CDR2 SQIVND, per germline (reference sequence). V was pared by 1 base and J by 6 bases, with 10 bases between. The CDR3 here is CASSIGGIGQPQHF. The DNA for the CDR3 is TGTGCCAGTAGTATAGGCGGGATCGGTCAGCCCCAGCATTTT.

This clone was seen just once. This sequence joins TRBV4-1 and TRBJ2-1, with 9 positions matching TRBD2. The CDR3 is 15 residues long. The germline V gene encodes CDR1 MGHRA and CDR2 YSYEKL. V shed 2 bases, J shed 7 bases, and the junction held 6 bases outside the gene matches. CDR3: CASSQLAGVWNEQFF. DNA of the CDR3: TGCGCCAGCAGCCAATTAGCGGGGGTCTGGAATGAGCAGTTCTTC.

The table lists this clone with a few counts. This chain connects TRBV5-3 to TRBJ2-7; either TRBD1 or TRBD2 may fit D (5 bases each). TRBV5-3 is known as an ORF, though its function is uncertain. This CDR3 contains 16 residues. V dropped 0 bases and J dropped 4 bases, with 17 bases sitting between them. The CDR3 DNA is TGTGCCAGAAGCTTGGGTCGGGACCTCGTTCTTTACGAGCAGTACTTC. Protein sequence: CARSLGRDLVLYEQYF.

This chain connects TRBV29-1 to TRBJ2-2; TRBD1 matches at 11 bases. The length of the CDR3 is 15 residues. Germline-derived CDR1 and CDR2 are SQVTM and ANQGSEA. J was trimmed by 6 bases and V by 5 bases; bases with no gene match: 8. CDR3 residues: CSVPRTGGAPGELFF. The CDR3 DNA sequence: TGCAGCGTTCCTCGGACAGGGGGCGCCCCCGGGGAGCTGTTTTTT.

This chain connects TRBV15 to TRBJ2-1; TRBD2 matches 10 bases. The CDR3 contains 15 residues. Losses at the gene ends were 1 base for V and 6 bases for J; bases not matched to a gene: 3. CDR1 and CDR2 (germline): LNHNV, YYDKDF (reference sequence). CDR3 loop: CATSRASGSLNEQFF. The CDR3, as DNA: TGTGCCACCAGCAGAGCTAGCGGGAGCCTCAATGAGCAGTTCTTC.

The rearrangement joins TRBV19 to TRBJ2-1; TRBD2 aligns across 8 bases. The germline gives CDR1 LNHDA, CDR2 SQIVND (reference sequence). The CDR3 runs to 14 residues. J was trimmed by 8 bases and V by 7 bases; bases with no gene match: 10. The CDR3 nucleotides are TGTGCCAGTACCCCGACGGGAGGGAGGGATGAGCAGTTCTTC. It translates to CASTPTGGRDEQFF.

The CDR3 DNA reads as TGTGCCAGCAGCGCAGGAGGGTACACCGGGGAGCTGTTTTTT. This encodes CASSAGGYTGELFF. The chain is built from TRBV9 and TRBJ2-2, with D perhaps matching TRBD2 (6 bases). The ends were cut back, 3 bases at V and 3 bases at J, with 9 bases in the middle. CDR3 length: 14 residues. Germline CDR1 SGDLS, CDR2 YYNGEE.